This T cell receptor (beta chain) is drawn from a study of CD8 T cells in ankylosing spondylitis. General study results and limits: Eight highly homologous variants made up a TCR beta motif, and this motif appeared characteristic of ankylosing spondylitis blood. It was reported that disease-linked clones were significantly enriched in matched ankylosing spondylitis synovial fluid. Earlier studies detected some motif variants in reactive arthritis synovial fluid and blood.

This CDR3 has 15 amino acids. The germline V gene has CDR1 SEHNR and CDR2 FQNEAQ (reference sequence). V trimming: 5 bases; J trimming: 3 bases; junction bases outside the gene matches: 9. By quantitative 5'-RACE with molecular barcodes, the TCR beta libraries were made. One entry per CDR3 protein, called by TCRdb with MiXCR from the 5' RACE reads. The table has about 220,000 distinct CDR3 sequences, 6% to 8.5% seen once. This clonotype showed up many times. Its specificity is not known. The sequenced material came from blood, either unsorted or a sorted T cell fraction (not recorded which). The J gene is TRBJ2-7, the V gene TRBV7-9, with TRBD1 identical over 8 bases. This clonotype was obtained from a male donor with ankylosing spondylitis. CDR3 nucleotides: TGTGCCAGCAGCCCACCCGGGACAGGACACTACGAGCAGTACTTC. This gives the protein CASSPPGTGHYEQYF. The entire variable domain, with the rest obtained from reference TRBV7-9 and TRBJ2-7, is as follows: DTGVSQNPRHKITKRGQNVTFRCDPISEHNRLYWYRQTLGQGPEFLTYFQNEAQLEKSRLLSDRFSAERPKGSFSTLEIQRTEQGDSAMYLCASSPPGTGHYEQYFGPGTRLTVT.